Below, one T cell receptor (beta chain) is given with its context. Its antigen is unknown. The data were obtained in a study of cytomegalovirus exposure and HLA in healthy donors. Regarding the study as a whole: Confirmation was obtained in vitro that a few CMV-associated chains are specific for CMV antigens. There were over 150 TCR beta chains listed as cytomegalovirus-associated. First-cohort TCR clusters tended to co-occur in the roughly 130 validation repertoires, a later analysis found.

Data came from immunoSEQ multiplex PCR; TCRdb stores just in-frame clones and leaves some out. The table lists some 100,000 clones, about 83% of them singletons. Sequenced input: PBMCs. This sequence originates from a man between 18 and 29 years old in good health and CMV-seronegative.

In DNA form, the CDR3 reads TGTGCCAGCAGCTTAGATCGTCCCTGGAGTGAAGCTTTCTTT. This encodes CASSLDRPWSEAFF. This chain connects TRBV7-2 to TRBJ1-1; D is ambiguous. V lost 1 base, J lost 7 bases, and 13 bases lay in between. This CDR3 has 14 amino acids. The germline V gene encodes CDR1 SGHTA and CDR2 FQGNSA. The variable domain in full, completed from reference TRBV7-2 and TRBJ1-1, reads GAGVSQSPSNKVTEKGKDVELRCDPISGHTALYWYRQSLGQGLEFLIYFQGNSAPDKSGLPSDRFSAERTGGSVSTLTIQRTQQEDSAVYLCASSLDRPWSEAFFGQGTRLTVV.